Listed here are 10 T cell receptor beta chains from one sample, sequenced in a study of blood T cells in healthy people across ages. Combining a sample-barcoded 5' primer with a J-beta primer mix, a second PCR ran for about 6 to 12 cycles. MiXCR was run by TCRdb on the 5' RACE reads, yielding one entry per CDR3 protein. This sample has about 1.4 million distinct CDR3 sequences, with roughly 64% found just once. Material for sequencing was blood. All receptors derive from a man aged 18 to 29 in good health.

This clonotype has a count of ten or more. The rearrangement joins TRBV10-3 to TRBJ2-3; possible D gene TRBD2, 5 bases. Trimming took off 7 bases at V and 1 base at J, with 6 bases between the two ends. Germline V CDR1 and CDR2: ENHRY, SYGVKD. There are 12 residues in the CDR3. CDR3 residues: CAINGGTDTQYF. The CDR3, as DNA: TGTGCCATCAACGGGGGCACAGATACGCAGTATTTT.

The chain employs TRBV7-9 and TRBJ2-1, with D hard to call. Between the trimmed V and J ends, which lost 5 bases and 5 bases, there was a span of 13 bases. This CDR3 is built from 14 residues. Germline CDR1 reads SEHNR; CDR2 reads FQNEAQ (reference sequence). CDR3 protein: CASSQRTWNNEQFF. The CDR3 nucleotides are TGTGCCAGCAGCCAAAGGACCTGGAACAATGAGCAGTTCTTC. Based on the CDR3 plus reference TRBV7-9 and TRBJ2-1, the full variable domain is DTGVSQNPRHKITKRGQNVTFRCDPISEHNRLYWYRQTLGQGPEFLTYFQNEAQLEKSRLLSDRFSAERPKGSFSTLEIQRTEQGDSAMYLCASSQRTWNNEQFFGPGTRLTVL.

The CDR3 bases are TGTGCCAGCAGCCAAGAGTTACTATTGGGGGGAAATGAGCAGTTCTTC. Its protein is CASSQELLLGGNEQFF. This sequence joins TRBV4-2 and TRBJ2-1; perhaps TRBD2 as D (6 bases). The CDR3 consists of 16 residues. V lost 0 bases and J lost 7, with 16 bases in between. Germline V gene sequence: CDR1 LGHNA, CDR2 YNFKEQ.

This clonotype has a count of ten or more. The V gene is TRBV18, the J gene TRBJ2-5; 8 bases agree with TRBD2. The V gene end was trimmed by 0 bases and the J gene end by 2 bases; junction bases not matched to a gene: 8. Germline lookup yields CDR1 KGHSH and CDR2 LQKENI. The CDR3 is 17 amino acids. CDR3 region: CASSPPVIAGRQETQYF. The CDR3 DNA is TGTGCCAGCTCACCACCGGTAATAGCGGGGCGACAAGAGACCCAGTACTTC.

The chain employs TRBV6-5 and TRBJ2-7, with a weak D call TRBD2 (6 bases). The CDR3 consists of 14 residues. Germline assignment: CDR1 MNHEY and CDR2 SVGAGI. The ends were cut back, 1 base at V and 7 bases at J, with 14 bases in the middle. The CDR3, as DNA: TGTGCCAGCAGTTACTATGGGGGGTACAATGAGCAGTACTTC. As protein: CASSYYGGYNEQYF.

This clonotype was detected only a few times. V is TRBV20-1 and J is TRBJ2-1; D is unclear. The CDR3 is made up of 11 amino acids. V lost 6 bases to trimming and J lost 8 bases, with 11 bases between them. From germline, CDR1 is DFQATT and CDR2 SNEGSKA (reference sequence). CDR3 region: CSAYFPDEQFF. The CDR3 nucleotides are TGCAGTGCCTATTTTCCCGATGAGCAGTTCTTC.

This chain's CDR3 is CASSATGSNSYEQYF. CDR3 bases: TGTGCCAGCAGCGCAACAGGGTCTAACTCCTACGAGCAGTACTTC. The genes are TRBV7-9 and TRBJ2-7, with a tentative D call TRBD1 (6 bases). CDR1 SEHNR and CDR2 FQNEAQ come from the germline V gene (reference sequence). The CDR3 is made up of 15 amino acids. V was cut by 5 bases and J by 0 bases, with 14 bases left in between.

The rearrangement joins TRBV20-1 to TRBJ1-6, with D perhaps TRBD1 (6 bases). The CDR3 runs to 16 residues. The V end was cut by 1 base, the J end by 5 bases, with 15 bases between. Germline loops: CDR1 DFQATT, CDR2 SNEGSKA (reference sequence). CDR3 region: CSARAPGAGDNSPLHF. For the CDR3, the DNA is TGCAGTGCTAGAGCCCCGGGGGCCGGGGATAATTCACCCCTCCACTTT.

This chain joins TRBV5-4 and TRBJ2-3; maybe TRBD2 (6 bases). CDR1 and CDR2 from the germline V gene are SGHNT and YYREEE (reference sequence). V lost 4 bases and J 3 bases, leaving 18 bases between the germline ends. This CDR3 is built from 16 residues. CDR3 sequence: CASSPSSSGLTDTQYF. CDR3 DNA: TGTGCCAGCAGCCCATCCAGTAGCGGTCTTACAGATACGCAGTATTTT. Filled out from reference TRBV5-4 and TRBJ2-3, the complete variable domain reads ETGVTQSPTHLIKTRGQQVTLRCSSQSGHNTVSWYQQALGQGPQFIFQYYREEENGRGNFPPRFSGLQFPNYSSELNVNALELDDSALYLCASSPSSSGLTDTQYFGPGTRLTVL.

The CDR3 DNA reads as TGTGCCAGCAGTTACTTGGCGGGAGGGTCTTCCTACAATGAGCAGTTCTTC. Protein sequence: CASSYLAGGSSYNEQFF. The chain uses TRBV6-5 and TRBJ2-1; TRBD2 matches 9 bases. The CDR3 has 17 amino acids. Looked up from germline, CDR1 is MNHEY and CDR2 is SVGAGI. V lost 1 base and J lost 1; bases outside the gene matches: 5.